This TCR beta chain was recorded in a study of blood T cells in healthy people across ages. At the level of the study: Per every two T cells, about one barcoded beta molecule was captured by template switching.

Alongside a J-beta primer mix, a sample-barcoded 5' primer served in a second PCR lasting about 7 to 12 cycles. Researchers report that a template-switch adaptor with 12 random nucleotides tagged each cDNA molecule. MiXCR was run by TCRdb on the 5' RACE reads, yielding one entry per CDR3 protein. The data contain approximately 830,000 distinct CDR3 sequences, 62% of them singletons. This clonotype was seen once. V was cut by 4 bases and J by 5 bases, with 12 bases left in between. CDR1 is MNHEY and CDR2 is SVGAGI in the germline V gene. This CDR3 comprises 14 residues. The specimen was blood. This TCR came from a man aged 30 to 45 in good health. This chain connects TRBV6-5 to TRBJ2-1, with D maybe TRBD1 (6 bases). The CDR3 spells CASSSNRAHNEQFF. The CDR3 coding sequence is TGTGCCAGCAGTTCGAACAGGGCCCACAATGAGCAGTTCTTC.